The next 9 T cell receptor beta chains were all read from a single sample in a study of cytotoxic CD8 clonotypes in ibrutinib-treated CLL. Using immunoSEQ multiplex PCR, the repertoire was profiled, and TCRdb retains in-frame clones only, with some absent. Of some 65,000 clones listed, 45% to 60% were seen once; the top ten hold 14% to 15%. The sequencing here drew on PBMCs, taken after 12 months of ibrutinib treatment. These receptor sequences come from a human donor with chronic lymphocytic leukemia.

This clone was observed many times. The chain joins TRBV6-1 to TRBJ2-1, with D possibly called TRBD1 or TRBD2 (7 bases each). CDR1 is MNHNS and CDR2 is SASEGT in the germline V gene. Trimming removed 8 bases from V and 8 bases from J, with 19 bases in between. The CDR3 contains 14 residues. The CDR3 is CASGGGGGWDEQFF. In DNA, the CDR3 is TGTGCCAGCGGAGGGGGAGGGGGCTGGGATGAGCAGTTCTTC.

This clone was seen a few times. The J gene is TRBJ1-6, the V gene TRBV5-1; no definite D call. Between the trimmed V and J ends, which lost 1 base and 2 bases, there was a span of 10 bases. The germline gives CDR1 SGHRS, CDR2 YFSETQ. CDR3 length: 16 residues. The CDR3 reads CASSLSGPAYNSPLHF. CDR3 DNA sequence: TGCGCCAGCAGCTTGTCGGGCCCGGCCTATAATTCACCCCTCCACTTT.

The genes are TRBV21-1 and TRBJ2-7; whether TRBD2, the table's D call, matches the DNA was not checked. TRBV21-1 corresponds to a pseudogene. The CDR3 is made up of 16 amino acids. The CDR3 nucleotides read TGTGCCAGCAGCAAAGGGAGCGGGGGGCACTCCTACGAGCAGTACGTC. It specifies CASSKGSGGHSYEQYV.

The gene calls are TRBV4-1 and TRBJ1-1, with D maybe TRBD1 (5 bases). V shed 7 bases and J shed 1 base, with 22 bases lying between them. CDR1 MGHRA and CDR2 YSYEKL come from the germline V gene. This CDR3 is 17 amino acids long. CDR3: CASTKILKTDENTEAFF. CDR3 DNA sequence: TGCGCCAGCACAAAAATCCTTAAGACAGATGAGAACACTGAAGCTTTCTTT.

The count of this clone is one. The genes are TRBV4-1 and TRBJ2-3; D not certain. CDR3 size: 14 residues. Trimming took 1 base from V and 5 from J, leaving 10 bases between them. The germline CDR1 and CDR2 sequences are MGHRA and YSYEKL. This CDR3 is CASSQGRARDTQYF. CDR3 DNA: TGCGCCAGCAGCCAAGGAAGGGCGAGAGATACGCAGTATTTT.

This clone appeared a few times. V gene TRBV27 combines with J gene TRBJ1-4; no clear D. Germline CDR1 is MNHEY and CDR2 is SMNVEV (reference sequence). The CDR3 is 12 amino acids. Trimming pared 5 bases from V and 8 bases from J, leaving 9 bases between. The CDR3, as DNA: TGTGCCAGCAGTCACCCCCGCGAAAAACTGTTTTTT. Encoded protein: CASSHPREKLFF.

The chain carries TRBV7-2 and TRBJ2-7, with unresolved D. The CDR3 consists of 14 residues. CDR1 and CDR2 from the germline V gene are SGHTA and FQGNSA. V was pared by 0 bases and J by 6 bases, with 12 bases between. Written as DNA, the CDR3 is TGTGCCAGCAGCTTAGCGGGTCAAAGTGGCGAGCAGTACTTC. It translates to CASSLAGQSGEQYF.

Only a few counts were recorded for this clone. The chain couples TRBV28 to TRBJ1-2; possibly TRBD1 for D (5 bases). Germline-derived CDR1 and CDR2 are MDHEN and SYDVKM. The CDR3 loop spans 13 amino acids. Trimming took 5 bases from V and 3 from J, leaving 10 bases between them. The CDR3 nucleotides read TGTGCCAGCAGTCGAACGGGACACTATGGCTACACCTTC. Translating gives CASSRTGHYGYTF.

The chain carries TRBV2 and TRBJ2-7; 7 nucleotides line up with TRBD1. Germline values: CDR1 SNHLY, CDR2 FYNNEI. CDR3 size: 13 residues. The J segment lost 1 base and the V segment lost 6 bases, leaving 3 bases of the junction unmatched. The CDR3 protein is CASSPQGSYEQYV. The CDR3 DNA is TGTGCCAGCAGCCCACAGGGGTCCTACGAGCAGTACGTC.